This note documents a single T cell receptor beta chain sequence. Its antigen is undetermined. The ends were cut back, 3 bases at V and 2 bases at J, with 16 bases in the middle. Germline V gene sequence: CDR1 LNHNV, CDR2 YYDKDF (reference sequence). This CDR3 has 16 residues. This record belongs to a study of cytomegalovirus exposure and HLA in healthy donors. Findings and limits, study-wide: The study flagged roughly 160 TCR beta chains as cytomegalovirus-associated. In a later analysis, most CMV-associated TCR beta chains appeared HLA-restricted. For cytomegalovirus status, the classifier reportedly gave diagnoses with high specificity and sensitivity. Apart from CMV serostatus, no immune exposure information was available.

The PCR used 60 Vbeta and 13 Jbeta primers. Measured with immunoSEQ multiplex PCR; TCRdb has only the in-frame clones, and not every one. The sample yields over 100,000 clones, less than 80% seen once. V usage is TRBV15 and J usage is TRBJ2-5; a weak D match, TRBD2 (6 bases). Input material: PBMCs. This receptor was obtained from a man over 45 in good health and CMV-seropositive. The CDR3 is CATSSPGGSAQETQYF. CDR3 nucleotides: TGTGCCACCAGCAGCCCAGGAGGGAGCGCGCAAGAGACCCAGTACTTC.